These T cell receptor beta chains were read from a single sample in a study of shared clonotypes between healthy human individuals. The repertoire was sequenced with immunoSEQ multiplex PCR; TCRdb's copy has only in-frame clones and lacks some. In the table there are around 560,000 clones, approximately 95% of which are singletons. The sequenced sample consisted of naive CD8+ T cells sorted from blood. The receptors were sampled from a woman under 40 in good health. CDR3s include the opening cysteine and the closing phenylalanine or tryptophan. A D gene is named only where the DNA matches it firmly. Only part of the rows carry a size: once, few, many, or a class if the clone is expanded.

d_call | j_call | cdr3_length | v_call | clone_size | cdr3_aa | cdr3_nt
. | TRBJ1-2 | 16 | TRBV4-1 | . | CASSQDMEGSNYGYTF | TGCGCCAGCAGCCAAGATATGGAGGGATCTAACTATGGCTACACCTTC
. | TRBJ1-2 | 13 | TRBV7-9 | few | CASSSQGDGGYTF | TGTGCCAGCAGCTCGCAGGGAGATGGAGGCTACACCTTC
. | TRBJ2-1 | 13 | TRBV4-1 | . | CASSQGISVEQFF | TGCGCCAGCAGCCAAGGGATCAGCGTGGAGCAGTTCTTC
. | TRBJ1-4 | 16 | TRBV11-2 | . | CASRSSDGGQTGKLFF | TGTGCCAGCCGAAGCTCCGACGGGGGGCAAACTGGAAAACTGTTTTTT
TRBD1 | TRBJ2-7 | 14 | TRBV27 | . | CASSPHRTGYEQYF | TGTGCCAGCAGTCCCCACCGGACAGGCTACGAGCAGTACTTC
TRBD1 | TRBJ2-2 | 17 | TRBV7-9 | . | CASSFTSGQGASGELFF | TGTGCCAGCAGCTTCACTTCGGGACAGGGGGCTAGTGGGGAGCTGTTTTTT
. | TRBJ1-2 | 17 | TRBV13 | . | CASSLAGSGNDDYGYTF | TGTGCCAGCAGCTTAGCAGGGTCTGGAAATGATGACTATGGCTACACCTTC
TRBD1 | TRBJ1-1 | 16 | TRBV5-1 | once | CASSRTHRGLNTEAFF | TGCGCCAGCAGCAGGACCCACAGGGGGCTGAACACTGAAGCTTTCTTT
. | TRBJ2-7 | 14 | TRBV6-1 | . | CASSEYGGRSEQYF | TGTGCCAGCAGTGAATACGGGGGGCGCAGCGAGCAGTACTTC
. | TRBJ1-2 | 15 | TRBV7-2 | . | CASSLVDGDGNGYTF | TGTGCCAGCAGCTTAGTTGACGGGGATGGGAATGGCTACACCTTC
TRBD1 | TRBJ1-2 | 11 | TRBV2 | . | CATGTAYGYTF | TGTGCCACCGGGACAGCGTATGGCTACACCTTC
. | TRBJ2-5 | 13 | TRBV28 | . | CASSFGGTETQYF | TGTGCCAGCAGTTTTGGAGGGACAGAGACCCAGTACTTC
. | TRBJ2-7 | 17 | TRBV28 | . | CASSPTHRDTLPYEQYF | TGTGCCAGCAGTCCGACCCACCGGGACACCTTACCCTACGAGCAGTACTTC
TRBD1 | TRBJ2-7 | 14 | TRBV28 | once | CASSLRGTGYEQYF | TGTGCCAGCAGTTTAAGGGGGACAGGGTACGAGCAGTACTTC
TRBD2 | TRBJ2-3 | 17 | TRBV9 | . | CASSAPLAGGSKDTQYF | TGTGCCAGCAGCGCCCCCTTAGCGGGAGGGTCGAAAGATACGCAGTATTTT
. | TRBJ2-4 | 13 | TRBV2 | . | CATLGAGKNIQYF | TGTGCCACCCTAGGGGCGGGCAAAAACATTCAGTACTTC
. | TRBJ2-7 | 12 | TRBV29-1 | . | CSAETESYEQYF | TGCAGCGCTGAGACGGAATCCTACGAGCAGTACTTC
. | TRBJ2-7 | 15 | TRBV4-1 | . | CASSHGQRSSYEQYF | TGCGCCAGCAGCCATGGACAGAGGAGCTCCTACGAGCAGTACTTC
TRBD2 | TRBJ2-3 | 16 | TRBV7-9 | . | CASSQGLAGATDTQYF | TGTGCCAGCAGCCAGGGACTAGCGGGAGCCACAGATACGCAGTATTTT
. | TRBJ2-1 | 12 | TRBV28 | . | CASRQNYNEQFF | TGTGCCAGCAGACAGAACTACAATGAGCAGTTCTTC
. | TRBJ2-7 | 15 | TRBV5-4 | . | CASSLEVAPPYEQYF | TGTGCCAGCAGCTTGGAGGTAGCTCCACCCTACGAGCAGTACTTC
. | TRBJ2-1 | 13 | TRBV27 | . | CASSLGGAAEQFF | TGTGCCAGCAGTTTGGGGGGAGCTGCTGAGCAGTTCTTC
. | TRBJ2-7 | 15 | TRBV6-1 | . | CASSELAWGRYEQYF | TGTGCCAGCAGTGAGTTGGCCTGGGGGAGGTACGAGCAGTACTTC
. | TRBJ1-1 | 14 | TRBV5-6 | once | CASSLAGSHTEAFF | TGTGCCAGCAGCTTGGCCGGCAGTCACACTGAAGCTTTCTTT
TRBD1 | TRBJ1-1 | 13 | TRBV5-4 | . | CASSLSGGTEAFF | TGTGCCAGCAGCTTATCAGGGGGCACTGAAGCTTTCTTT
. | TRBJ2-2 | 12 | TRBV11-3 | . | CASSQMSGELFF | TGTGCCAGCAGCCAAATGTCCGGGGAGCTGTTTTTT
. | TRBJ2-7 | 19 | TRBV5-4 | once | CASSFKIGRSGTGDYEQYF | TGTGCCAGCAGCTTCAAAATTGGTAGATCCGGGACGGGGGATTACGAGCAGTACTTC
TRBD2 | TRBJ2-7 | 15 | TRBV5-6 | . | CASREEREGGHEQYF | TGTGCCAGCAGGGAAGAGCGGGAGGGCGGTCACGAGCAGTACTTC
. | TRBJ2-3 | 17 | TRBV4-2 | . | CASSQDRWRGPADTQYF | TGTGCCAGCAGCCAAGATAGGTGGCGGGGGCCCGCAGATACGCAGTATTTT
TRBD2 | TRBJ2-7 | 15 | TRBV27 | . | CASKRGSSVSYEQYF | TGTGCCAGTAAGCGCGGGAGCTCGGTCTCCTACGAGCAGTACTTC
. | TRBJ1-2 | 12 | TRBV28 | . | CASSYMLTDYTF | TGTGCCAGCAGTTACATGCTGACTGACTACACCTTC
. | TRBJ2-1 | 14 | TRBV27 | . | CASSLRSPYNEQFF | TGTGCCAGCAGTTTAAGGAGCCCCTACAATGAGCAGTTCTTC
TRBD1 | TRBJ1-4 | 15 | TRBV2 | . | CASSEWDRYNEKLFF | TGTGCCAGCAGTGAATGGGACAGGTATAATGAAAAACTGTTTTTT
TRBD1 | TRBJ1-6 | 15 | TRBV13 | . | CASRAGQGTGSPLHF | TGTGCCAGCAGGGCGGGACAGGGAACGGGTTCACCCCTCCACTTT
. | TRBJ1-5 | 14 | TRBV28 | . | CASSLSGLGQPQHF | TGTGCCAGCAGTTTATCCGGGCTCGGGCAGCCCCAGCATTTT
. | TRBJ2-1 | 14 | TRBV19 | . | CASSMNGLRGEQFF | TGTGCCAGTAGTATGAACGGATTAAGGGGTGAGCAGTTCTTC
TRBD1 | TRBJ1-2 | 14 | TRBV5-1 | . | CASSQGTAPHGYTF | TGCGCCAGCAGCCAAGGGACAGCCCCCCATGGCTACACCTTC
. | TRBJ2-7 | 15 | TRBV27 | . | CASSPKGPAWGEQYF | TGTGCCAGCAGTCCCAAAGGACCCGCATGGGGGGAGCAGTACTTC
TRBD1 | TRBJ2-2 | 15 | TRBV28 | . | CASSAGTGGRGELFF | TGTGCCAGCAGTGCCGGGACAGGGGGCCGCGGGGAGCTGTTTTTT
. | TRBJ2-5 | 16 | TRBV28 | . | CASSLLSEGSQETQYF | TGTGCCAGCAGTTTATTATCCGAGGGTTCCCAAGAGACCCAGTACTTC
. | TRBJ2-5 | 14 | TRBV7-6 | once | CASSARTYQETQYF | TGTGCCAGCAGCGCCCGGACTTACCAAGAGACCCAGTACTTC
. | TRBJ2-5 | 13 | TRBV6-1 | . | CASRGENQETQYF | TGTGCCAGCAGAGGAGAAAACCAAGAGACCCAGTACTTC
TRBD1 | TRBJ2-3 | 18 | TRBV7-8 | . | CASSFERNRGTSTDTQYF | TGTGCCAGCAGCTTCGAACGGAACAGGGGGACTAGCACAGATACGCAGTATTTT
TRBD2 | TRBJ2-7 | 16 | TRBV2 | . | CASSEGTSGPGAEQYF | TGTGCCAGCAGCGAAGGGACTAGCGGGCCCGGGGCCGAGCAGTACTTC
. | TRBJ2-7 | 15 | TRBV7-8 | . | CASTPGHISSYEQYF | TGTGCCAGCACCCCTGGACACATTAGCTCCTACGAGCAGTACTTC
TRBD1 | TRBJ1-5 | 15 | TRBV19 | . | CASSIPGQGNQPQHF | TGTGCCAGTAGTATCCCTGGACAGGGCAATCAGCCCCAGCATTTT
. | TRBJ1-6 | 14 | TRBV16 | . | CASSQSASNSPLHF | TGTGCCAGCAGCCAATCGGCCTCCAATTCACCCCTCCACTTT
TRBD2 | TRBJ2-7 | 13 | TRBV5-1 | . | CASSPGLVYEQYF | TGCGCCAGCAGCCCGGGACTAGTATACGAGCAGTACTTC
. | TRBJ2-7 | 13 | TRBV13 | . | CASSRTDYYEQYF | TGTGCCAGCAGCCGGACGGATTACTACGAGCAGTACTTC
. | TRBJ2-2 | 17 | TRBV19 | . | CASSIDRSGPGTGELFF | TGTGCCAGTAGTATAGATCGGAGCGGGCCGGGCACCGGGGAGCTGTTTTTT
. | TRBJ2-7 | 13 | TRBV27 | . | CASTLGTGYEQYF | TGTGCCAGCACCCTTGGGACGGGGTACGAGCAGTACTTC
TRBD2 | TRBJ2-1 | 17 | TRBV7-8 | . | CASSPRLAGTPRNEQFF | TGTGCCAGCAGCCCTCGACTAGCGGGAACTCCTAGGAATGAGCAGTTCTTC
TRBD1 | TRBJ1-5 | 14 | TRBV6-5 | . | CASSFGTGVQPQHF | TGTGCCAGCAGTTTCGGGACAGGGGTTCAGCCCCAGCATTTT
. | TRBJ2-1 | 15 | TRBV27 | . | CASSSGPSSYNEQFF | TGTGCCAGCAGCTCCGGACCAAGCTCCTACAATGAGCAGTTCTTC
. | TRBJ2-1 | 12 | TRBV11-2 | . | CASSSPGGEQFF | TGTGCCAGCAGCTCCCCAGGAGGGGAGCAGTTCTTC